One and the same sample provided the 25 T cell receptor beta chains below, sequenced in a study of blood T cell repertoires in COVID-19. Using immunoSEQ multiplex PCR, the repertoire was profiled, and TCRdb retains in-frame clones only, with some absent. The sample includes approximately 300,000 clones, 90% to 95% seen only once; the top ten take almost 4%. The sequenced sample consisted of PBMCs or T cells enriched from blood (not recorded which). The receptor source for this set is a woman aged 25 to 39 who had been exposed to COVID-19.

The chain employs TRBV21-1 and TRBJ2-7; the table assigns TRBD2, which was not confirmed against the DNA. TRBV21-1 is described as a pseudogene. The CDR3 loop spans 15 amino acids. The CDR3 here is CASSKPLRGAYEQYF. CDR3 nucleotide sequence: TGTGCCAGCAGCAAACCCCTCCGCGGGGCCTACGAGCAGTACTTC.

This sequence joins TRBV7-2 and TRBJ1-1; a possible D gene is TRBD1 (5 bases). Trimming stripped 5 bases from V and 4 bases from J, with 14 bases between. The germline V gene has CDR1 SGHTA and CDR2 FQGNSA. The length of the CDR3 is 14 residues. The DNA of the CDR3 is TGTGCCAGCAGCCCTGACAGTTTTACCACTGAAGCTTTCTTT. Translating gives CASSPDSFTTEAFF.

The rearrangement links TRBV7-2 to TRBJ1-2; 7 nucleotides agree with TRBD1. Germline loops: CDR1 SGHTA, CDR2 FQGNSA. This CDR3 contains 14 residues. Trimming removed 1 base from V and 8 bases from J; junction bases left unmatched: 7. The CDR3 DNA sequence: TGTGCCAGCAGCTTAGGGGACAGTGTAAACGGCTACACCTTC. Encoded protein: CASSLGDSVNGYTF.

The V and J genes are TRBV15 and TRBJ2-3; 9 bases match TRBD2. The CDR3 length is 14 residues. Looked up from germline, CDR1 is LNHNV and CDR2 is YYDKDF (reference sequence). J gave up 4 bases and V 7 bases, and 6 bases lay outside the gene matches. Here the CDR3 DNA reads TGTGCCACCATCCTAGCGGGGAGCGCAGATACGCAGTATTTT. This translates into CATILAGSADTQYF.

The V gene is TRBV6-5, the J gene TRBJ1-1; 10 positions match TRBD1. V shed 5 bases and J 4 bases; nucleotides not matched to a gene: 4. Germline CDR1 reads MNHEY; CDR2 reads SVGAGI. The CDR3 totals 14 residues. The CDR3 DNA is TGTGCCAGCAGTAGACAGGGGGCAGCCACTGAAGCTTTCTTT. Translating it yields CASSRQGAATEAFF.

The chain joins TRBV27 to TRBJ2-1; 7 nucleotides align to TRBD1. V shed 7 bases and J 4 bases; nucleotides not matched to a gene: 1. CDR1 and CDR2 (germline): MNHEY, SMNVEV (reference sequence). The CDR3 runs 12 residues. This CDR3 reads CASTGGYNEQFF. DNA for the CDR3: TGTGCCAGCACAGGGGGTTACAATGAGCAGTTCTTC.

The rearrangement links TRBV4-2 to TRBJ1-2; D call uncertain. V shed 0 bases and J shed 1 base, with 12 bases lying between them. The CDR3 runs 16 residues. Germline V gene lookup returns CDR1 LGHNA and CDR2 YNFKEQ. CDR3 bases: TGTGCCAGCAGCCAAGAGGGTGCGGGGTTTAACTATGGCTACACCTTC. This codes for CASSQEGAGFNYGYTF.

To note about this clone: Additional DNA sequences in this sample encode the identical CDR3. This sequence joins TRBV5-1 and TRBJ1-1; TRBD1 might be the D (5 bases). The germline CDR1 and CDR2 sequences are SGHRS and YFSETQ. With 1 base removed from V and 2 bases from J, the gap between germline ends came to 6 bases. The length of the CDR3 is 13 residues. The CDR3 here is CASSLTGNTEAFF. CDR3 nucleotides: TGCGCCAGCAGCTTGACAGGAAACACTGAAGCTTTCTTT.

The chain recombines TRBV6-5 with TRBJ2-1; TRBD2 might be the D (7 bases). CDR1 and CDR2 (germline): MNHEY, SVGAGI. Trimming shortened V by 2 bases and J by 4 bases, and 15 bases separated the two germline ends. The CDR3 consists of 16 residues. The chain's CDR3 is CASSYLGGAGYNEQFF. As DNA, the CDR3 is TGTGCCAGCAGTTACCTTGGGGGGGCCGGTTACAATGAGCAGTTCTTC.

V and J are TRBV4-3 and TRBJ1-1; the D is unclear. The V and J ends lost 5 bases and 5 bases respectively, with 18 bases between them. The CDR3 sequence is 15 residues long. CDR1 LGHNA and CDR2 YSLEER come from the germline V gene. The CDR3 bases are TGCGCCAGCAGCTTACTGCCCAATATGTTGACTGAAGCTTTCTTT. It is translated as CASSLLPNMLTEAFF.

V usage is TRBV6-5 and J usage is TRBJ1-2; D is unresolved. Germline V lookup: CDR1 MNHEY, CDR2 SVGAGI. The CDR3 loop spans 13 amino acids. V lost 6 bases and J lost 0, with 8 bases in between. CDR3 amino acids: CASRRRANYGYTF. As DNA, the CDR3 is TGTGCCAGCAGACGCCGGGCTAACTATGGCTACACCTTC.

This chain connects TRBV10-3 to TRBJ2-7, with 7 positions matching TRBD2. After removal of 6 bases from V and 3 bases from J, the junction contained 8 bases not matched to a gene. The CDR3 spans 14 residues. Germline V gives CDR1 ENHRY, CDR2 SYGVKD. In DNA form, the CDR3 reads TGTGCCATCAGCCAGGGCGGGGACTACTACGAGCAGTACTTC. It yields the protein CAISQGGDYYEQYF.

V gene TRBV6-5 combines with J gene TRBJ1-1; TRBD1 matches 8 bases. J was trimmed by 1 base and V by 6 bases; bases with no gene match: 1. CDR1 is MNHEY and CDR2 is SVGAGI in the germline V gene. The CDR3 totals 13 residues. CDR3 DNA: TGTGCCAGCAGGGGGACAGGGAACACTGAAGCTTTCTTT. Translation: CASRGTGNTEAFF.

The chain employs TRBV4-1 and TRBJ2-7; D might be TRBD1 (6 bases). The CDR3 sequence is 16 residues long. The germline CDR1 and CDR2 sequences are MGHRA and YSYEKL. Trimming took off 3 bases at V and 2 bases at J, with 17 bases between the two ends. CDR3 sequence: CASSHLRTDTPYEQYF. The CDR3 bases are TGCGCCAGCAGCCACCTTAGGACAGACACACCCTACGAGCAGTACTTC.

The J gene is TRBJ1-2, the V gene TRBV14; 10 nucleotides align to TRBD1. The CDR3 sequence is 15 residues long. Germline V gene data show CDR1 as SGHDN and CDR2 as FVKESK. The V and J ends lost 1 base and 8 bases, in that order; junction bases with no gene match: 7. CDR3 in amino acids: CASSQVGQGRSGYTF. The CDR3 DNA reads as TGTGCCAGCAGCCAAGTGGGACAGGGGCGAAGCGGCTACACCTTC.

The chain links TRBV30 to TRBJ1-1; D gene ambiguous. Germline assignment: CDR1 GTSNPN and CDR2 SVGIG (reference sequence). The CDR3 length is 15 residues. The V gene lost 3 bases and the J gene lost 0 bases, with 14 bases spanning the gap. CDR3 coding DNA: TGTGCCTGGAGAGGACGGAGGCTGGTGAACACTGAAGCTTTCTTT. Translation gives CAWRGRRLVNTEAFF.

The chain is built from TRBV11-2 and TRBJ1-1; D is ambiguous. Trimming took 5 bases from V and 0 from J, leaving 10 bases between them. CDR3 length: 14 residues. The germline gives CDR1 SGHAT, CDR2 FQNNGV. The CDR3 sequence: CASSTSVMNTEAFF. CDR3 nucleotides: TGTGCCAGCAGCACCTCGGTAATGAACACTGAAGCTTTCTTT.

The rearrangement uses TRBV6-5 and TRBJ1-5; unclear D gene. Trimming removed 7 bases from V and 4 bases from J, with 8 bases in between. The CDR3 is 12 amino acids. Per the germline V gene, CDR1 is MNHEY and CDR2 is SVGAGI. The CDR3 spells CASNSPNQPQHF. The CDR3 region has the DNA TGTGCCAGCAACTCCCCGAATCAGCCCCAGCATTTT.

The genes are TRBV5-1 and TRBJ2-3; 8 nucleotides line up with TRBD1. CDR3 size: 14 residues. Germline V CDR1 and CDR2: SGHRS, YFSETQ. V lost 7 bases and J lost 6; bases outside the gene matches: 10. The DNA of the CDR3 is TGCGCCAGCTGGGACAGGTCAAACGGCGATACGCAGTATTTT. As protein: CASWDRSNGDTQYF.

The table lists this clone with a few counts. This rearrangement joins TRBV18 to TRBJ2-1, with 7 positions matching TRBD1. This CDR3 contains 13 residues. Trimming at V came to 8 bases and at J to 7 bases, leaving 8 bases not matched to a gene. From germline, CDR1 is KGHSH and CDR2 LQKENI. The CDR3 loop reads CASHGTERNEQFF. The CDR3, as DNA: TGTGCCAGCCACGGGACAGAGAGAAATGAGCAGTTCTTC.

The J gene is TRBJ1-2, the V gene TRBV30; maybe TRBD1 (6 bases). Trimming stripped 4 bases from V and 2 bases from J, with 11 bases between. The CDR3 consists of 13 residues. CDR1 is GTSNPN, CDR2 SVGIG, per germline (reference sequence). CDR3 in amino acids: CAWNPTGNYGYTF. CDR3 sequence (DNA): TGTGCCTGGAACCCGACAGGAAACTATGGCTACACCTTC.

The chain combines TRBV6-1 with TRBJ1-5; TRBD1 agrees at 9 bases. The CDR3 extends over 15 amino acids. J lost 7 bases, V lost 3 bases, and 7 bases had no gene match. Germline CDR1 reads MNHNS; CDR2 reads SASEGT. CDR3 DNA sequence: TGTGCCAGCAGTGATCCCGGGACAGGGAAACAGCCCCAGCATTTT. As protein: CASSDPGTGKQPQHF.

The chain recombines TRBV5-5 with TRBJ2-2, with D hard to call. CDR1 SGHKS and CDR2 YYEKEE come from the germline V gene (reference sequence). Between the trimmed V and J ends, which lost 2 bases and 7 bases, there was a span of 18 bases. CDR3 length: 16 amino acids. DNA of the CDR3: TGTGCCAGCAGCTTAAGGCCCCACACCAGAGGCGGGGAGCTGTTTTTT. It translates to CASSLRPHTRGGELFF. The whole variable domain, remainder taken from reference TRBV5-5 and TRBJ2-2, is DAGVTQSPTHLIKTRGQQVTLRCSPISGHKSVSWYQQVLGQGPQFIFQYYEKEERGRGNFPDRFSARQFPNYSSELNVNALLLGDSALYLCASSLRPHTRGGELFFGEGSRLTVL.

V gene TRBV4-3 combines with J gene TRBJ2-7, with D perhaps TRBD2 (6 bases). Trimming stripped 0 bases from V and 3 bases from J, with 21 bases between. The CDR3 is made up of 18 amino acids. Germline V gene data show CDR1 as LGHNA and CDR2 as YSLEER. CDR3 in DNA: TGCGCCAGCAGCCAAGATGCAATAAGAGGGCGGGAAGGCTACGAGCAGTACTTC. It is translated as CASSQDAIRGREGYEQYF.

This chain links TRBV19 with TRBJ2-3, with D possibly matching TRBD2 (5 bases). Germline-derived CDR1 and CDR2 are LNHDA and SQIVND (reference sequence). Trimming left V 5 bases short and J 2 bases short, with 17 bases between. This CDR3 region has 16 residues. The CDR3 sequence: CASSDFVGEITDTQYF. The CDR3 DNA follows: TGTGCCAGTAGTGATTTCGTCGGGGAGATCACAGATACGCAGTATTTT.